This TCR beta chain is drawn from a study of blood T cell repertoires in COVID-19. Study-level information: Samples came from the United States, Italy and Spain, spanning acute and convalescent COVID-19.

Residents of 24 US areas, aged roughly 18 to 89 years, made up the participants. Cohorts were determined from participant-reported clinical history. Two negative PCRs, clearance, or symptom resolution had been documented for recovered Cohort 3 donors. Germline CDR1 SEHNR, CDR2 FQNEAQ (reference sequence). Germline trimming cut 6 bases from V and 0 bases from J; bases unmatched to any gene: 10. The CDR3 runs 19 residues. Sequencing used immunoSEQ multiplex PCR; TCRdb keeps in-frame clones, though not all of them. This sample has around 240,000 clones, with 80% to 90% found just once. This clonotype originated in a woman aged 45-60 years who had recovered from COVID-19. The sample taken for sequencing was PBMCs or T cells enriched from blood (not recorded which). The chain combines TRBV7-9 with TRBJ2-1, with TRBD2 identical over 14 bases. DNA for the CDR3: TGTGCCAGCAGTTCCCCCCGGACTAGCGGGGGGAGCTCCTACAATGAGCAGTTCTTC. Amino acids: CASSSPRTSGGSSYNEQFF.